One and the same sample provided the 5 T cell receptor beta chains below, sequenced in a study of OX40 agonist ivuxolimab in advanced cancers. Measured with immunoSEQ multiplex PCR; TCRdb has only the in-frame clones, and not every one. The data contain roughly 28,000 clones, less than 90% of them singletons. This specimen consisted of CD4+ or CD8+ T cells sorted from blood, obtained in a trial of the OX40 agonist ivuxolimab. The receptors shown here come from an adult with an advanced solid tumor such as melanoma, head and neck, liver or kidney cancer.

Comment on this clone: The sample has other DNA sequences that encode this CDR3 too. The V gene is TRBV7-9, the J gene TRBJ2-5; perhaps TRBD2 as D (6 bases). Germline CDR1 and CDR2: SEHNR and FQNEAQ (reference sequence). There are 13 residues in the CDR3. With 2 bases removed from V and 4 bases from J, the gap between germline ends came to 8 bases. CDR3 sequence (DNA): TGTGCCAGCAGCTTAAGCGGGCGAGAGACCCAGTACTTC. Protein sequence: CASSLSGRETQYF.

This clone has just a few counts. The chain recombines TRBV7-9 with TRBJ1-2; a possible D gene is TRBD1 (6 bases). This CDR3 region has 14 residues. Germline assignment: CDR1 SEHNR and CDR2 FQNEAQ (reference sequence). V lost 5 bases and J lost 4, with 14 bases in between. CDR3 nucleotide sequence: TGTGCCAGCAGCCCGGGACATCGGAGCTATGGCTACACCTTC. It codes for CASSPGHRSYGYTF.

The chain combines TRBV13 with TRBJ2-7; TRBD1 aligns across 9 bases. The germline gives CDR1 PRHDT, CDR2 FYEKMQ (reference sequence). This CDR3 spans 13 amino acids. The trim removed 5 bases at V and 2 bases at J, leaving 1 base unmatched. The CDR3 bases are TGTGCCAGCAGCGGGACAGGGCCCTACGAGCAGTACTTC. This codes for CASSGTGPYEQYF.

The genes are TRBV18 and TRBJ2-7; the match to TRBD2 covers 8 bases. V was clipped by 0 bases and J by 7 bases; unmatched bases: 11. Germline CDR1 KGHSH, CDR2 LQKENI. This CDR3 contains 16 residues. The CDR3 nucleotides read TGTGCCAGCTCACCACCCTTGGTAGCGGGGCTTATAGAGCAGTACTTC. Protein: CASSPPLVAGLIEQYF. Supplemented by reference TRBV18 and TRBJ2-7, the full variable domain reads NAGVMQNPRHLVRRRGQEARLRCSPMKGHSHVYWYRQLPEEGLKFMVYLQKENIIDESGMPKERFSAEFPKEGPSILRIQQVVRGDSAAYFCASSPPLVAGLIEQYFGPGTRLTVT.

The CDR3 DNA reads TGTGCCAGCCTTCGGATGACTAGCGGGGCCACAGATACGCAGTATTTT. Its protein is CASLRMTSGATDTQYF. The V gene is TRBV2, the J gene TRBJ2-3; 11 bases match TRBD2. The CDR3 loop spans 16 amino acids. The V gene end was trimmed by 8 bases and the J gene end by 2 bases; junction bases not matched to a gene: 9. Germline V CDR1 and CDR2: SNHLY, FYNNEI.